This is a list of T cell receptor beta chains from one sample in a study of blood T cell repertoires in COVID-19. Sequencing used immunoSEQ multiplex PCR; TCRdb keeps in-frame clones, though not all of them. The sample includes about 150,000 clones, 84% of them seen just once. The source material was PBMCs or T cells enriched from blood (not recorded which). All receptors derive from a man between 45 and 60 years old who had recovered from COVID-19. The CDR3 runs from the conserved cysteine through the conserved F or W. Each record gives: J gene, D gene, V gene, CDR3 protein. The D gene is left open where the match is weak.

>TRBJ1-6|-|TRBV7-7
CASSLVVTEYNSPLHF
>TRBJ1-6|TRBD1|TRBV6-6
CASRPTDRDNSPLHF
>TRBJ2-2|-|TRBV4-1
CASSRKDLGFTGELFF
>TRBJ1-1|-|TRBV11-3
CASSLDLVGEVNTEAFF
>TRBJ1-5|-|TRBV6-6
CASIQARGQPQHF
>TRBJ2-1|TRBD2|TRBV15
CATSRASGERRNEQFF
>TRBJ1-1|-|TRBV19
CASSVSVGGERTEAFF
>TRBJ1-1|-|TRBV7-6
CASSTTSGNTEAFF
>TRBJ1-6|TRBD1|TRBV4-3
CASSRRDREDSPLHF
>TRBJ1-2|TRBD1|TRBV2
CASSRDLSTGEGYTF
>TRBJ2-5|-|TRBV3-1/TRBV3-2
CASSQEYTSYQETQYF
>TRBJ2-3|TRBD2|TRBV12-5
CASAPGLETDTQYF
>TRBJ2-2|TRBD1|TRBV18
CASSGQGIAGELFF
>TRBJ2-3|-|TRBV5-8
CASSLYYSSTDTQYF
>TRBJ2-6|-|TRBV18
CASSPLTSSGANVLTF
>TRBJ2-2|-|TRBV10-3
CAISGTTLSELFF
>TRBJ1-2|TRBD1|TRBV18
CASSPRQGPIGGDGYTF
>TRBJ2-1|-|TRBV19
CASRHGGSSYNEQFF
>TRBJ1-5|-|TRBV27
CASRGFGNQPQHF
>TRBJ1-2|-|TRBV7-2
CASSRMSTLEAHGYTF
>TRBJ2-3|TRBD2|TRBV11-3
CASSLLTRGKGTDTQYF
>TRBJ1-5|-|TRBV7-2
CASSLDQAGPQHF
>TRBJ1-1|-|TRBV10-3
CAISESGENTEAFF
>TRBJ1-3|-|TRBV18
CASSTESSGNTIYF
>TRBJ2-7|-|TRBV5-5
CASSLGGGAPYEQYF
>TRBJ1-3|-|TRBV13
CASSPRQGRDTIYF
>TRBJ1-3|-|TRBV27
CASSTDRYSGNTIYF
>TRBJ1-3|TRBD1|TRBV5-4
CASSRDRGGGNTIYF
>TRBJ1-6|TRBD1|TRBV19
CASSIQQGDGSPLHF
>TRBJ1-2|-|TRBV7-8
CASSLGSSGRGGYTF
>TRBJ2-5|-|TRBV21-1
CASSKALPDREETQYF
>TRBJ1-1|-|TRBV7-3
CASSLHGMNTEAFF
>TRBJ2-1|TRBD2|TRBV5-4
CASSETSGAYNEQFF
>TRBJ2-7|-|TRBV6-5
CASSYYGRGAYEQYF
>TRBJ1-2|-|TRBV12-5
CASGQNYGYTF
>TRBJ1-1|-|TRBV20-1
CSAWGSEGAFF
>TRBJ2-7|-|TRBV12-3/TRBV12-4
CASSLSQNYEQYF
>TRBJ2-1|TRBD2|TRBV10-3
CAISESRVEGVRGGSYNEQFF
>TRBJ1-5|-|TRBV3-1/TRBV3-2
CASSQNPSGVGQPQHF
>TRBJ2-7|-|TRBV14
CASSQGQTEQYF
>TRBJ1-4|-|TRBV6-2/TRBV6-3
CASSSRGGQEKLFF
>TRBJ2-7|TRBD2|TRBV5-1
CASSYRAGGSYEQYF
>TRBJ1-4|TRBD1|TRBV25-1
CASSALGQGNEKLFF
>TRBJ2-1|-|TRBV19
CASSIRSGSYNEQFF
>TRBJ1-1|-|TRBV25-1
CASSAGGRAFF
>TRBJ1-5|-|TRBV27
CASSSRQADQPQHF
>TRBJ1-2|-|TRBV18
CASSRGGGGDGYTF
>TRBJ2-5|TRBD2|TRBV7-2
CASSLALAGGSETQYF
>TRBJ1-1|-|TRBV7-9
CASSLGGVNTEAFF
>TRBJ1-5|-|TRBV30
CAWSWPGDRQPQHF
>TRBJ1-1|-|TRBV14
CASSPQGFGAFF
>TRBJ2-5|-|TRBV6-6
CASRSPGGLRETQYF
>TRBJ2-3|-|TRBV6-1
CASSEAPWGPSTDTQYF
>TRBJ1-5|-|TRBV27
CASSSAQGYNQPQHF
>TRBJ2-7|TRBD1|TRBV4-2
CASSQDYGTGVDEQYF
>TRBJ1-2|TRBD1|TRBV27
CASSFLTDRGSGYGYTF
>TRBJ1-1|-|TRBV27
CASSLKRGTNTEAFF
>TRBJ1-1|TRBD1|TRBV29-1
CSVGGGTGTEAFF
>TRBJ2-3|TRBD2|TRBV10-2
CASSESGGGASADTQYF
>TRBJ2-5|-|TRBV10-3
CAISDLETQYF